The 13 T cell receptor beta chains below come from one sample, sequenced in a study of T cells after yellow fever vaccination. TCRdb re-derived calls from the 5' RACE reads in MiXCR, one entry per CDR3 protein. The data hold a few hundred thousand distinct CDR3 sequences, with 7% to 10% observed a single time. The sequencing used PBMCs, collected roughly seven weeks after the first yellow fever vaccination. The receptor source for this set is a man aged 18 to 30 who received the YFV17D yellow fever vaccine.

This chain uses TRBV7-9 with TRBJ2-5; the match to TRBD1 covers 9 bases. The CDR3 has 16 residues. V lost 5 bases to trimming and J lost 5 bases; unmatched junction nucleotides: 12. Germline V lookup: CDR1 SEHNR, CDR2 FQNEAQ (reference sequence). Here the CDR3 DNA reads TGTGCCAGCAGCACACGACAGGGGGTCATGCTCGAGACCCAGTACTTC. Amino acid sequence: CASSTRQGVMLETQYF.

The chain joins TRBV20-1 to TRBJ2-1, with 8 bases lining up with TRBD2. J gave up 2 bases and V 5 bases, and 8 bases lay outside the gene matches. CDR3 length: 15 residues. CDR1 and CDR2 from the germline V gene are DFQATT and SNEGSKA (reference sequence). The CDR3 here is CSAFYSGETYNEQFF. CDR3 DNA sequence: TGCAGTGCTTTCTATAGCGGGGAGACCTACAATGAGCAGTTCTTC.

The chain couples TRBV6-1 to TRBJ2-7; 7 positions agree with TRBD2. Germline lookup yields CDR1 MNHNS and CDR2 SASEGT. With 5 bases clipped from V and 1 base from J, the junction kept 11 bases outside the gene matches. This CDR3 is built from 16 residues. The CDR3 DNA sequence: TGTGCCAGCAGTCGCATCGCCGGGGGGTCTTCCTACGAGCAGTACTTC. This gives the protein CASSRIAGGSSYEQYF.

This clonotype was detected a few times. The genes are TRBV11-1 and TRBJ2-5, with D uncertain. The CDR3 consists of 13 residues. The germline gives CDR1 SGHAT, CDR2 FQDESV (reference sequence). Trimming cost V 5 bases and J 2 bases, with 9 bases left between them. CDR3 loop: CASSPGRQETQYF. Written as DNA, the CDR3 is TGTGCCAGCAGCCCCGGACGGCAAGAGACCCAGTACTTC.

There are a few counts of this clonotype. The chain combines TRBV11-2 with TRBJ1-4; 7 positions agree with TRBD1. CDR3 length: 18 residues. Germline assignment: CDR1 SGHAT and CDR2 FQNNGV. Trimming at V came to 1 base and at J to 6 bases, leaving 14 bases not matched to a gene. The CDR3 protein is CASSLGGGLYLTDEKLFF. The CDR3 DNA is TGTGCCAGCAGCTTAGGAGGGGGCCTCTATTTGACGGATGAAAAACTGTTTTTT.

In its sample, this clonotype was seen many times. V and J are TRBV5-1 and TRBJ1-5, with D maybe TRBD1 (5 bases). Trimming cost V 5 bases and J 7 bases, with 16 bases left between them. In germline, CDR1 is SGHRS, CDR2 YFSETQ. The CDR3 is made up of 14 amino acids. The CDR3 coding sequence is TGCGCCAGCAGGCCAGACTTGGGACTCCAGCCCCAGCATTTT. Residues: CASRPDLGLQPQHF.

The chain links TRBV6-1 to TRBJ2-7; 12 positions agree with TRBD2. Germline V gene lookup returns CDR1 MNHNS and CDR2 SASEGT. The CDR3 is 15 amino acids. V shed 8 bases and J 6 bases; nucleotides not matched to a gene: 11. This chain's CDR3 is CASLKASGGAGEQYF. Written as DNA, the CDR3 is TGTGCCAGCTTGAAGGCTAGCGGGGGGGCGGGCGAGCAGTACTTC.

The chain carries TRBV20-1 and TRBJ1-2; D is uncertain. The V gene's germline CDR1 is DFQATT and CDR2 SNEGSKA (reference sequence). The CDR3 sequence is 11 residues long. Between the trimmed V and J ends, which lost 6 bases and 4 bases, there was a span of 9 bases. CDR3 nucleotide sequence: TGCAGTGCCCCGGCCCTCTATGGCTACACCTTC. Its protein is CSAPALYGYTF.

This clonotype was found many times. The rearrangement links TRBV7-3 to TRBJ1-2, with 7 nucleotides matching TRBD1. V trimming: 3 bases; J trimming: 6 bases; junction bases outside the gene matches: 4. The CDR3 is 13 amino acids. Germline lookup yields CDR1 SGHTA and CDR2 FQGTGA. CDR3 sequence reads: CASSFTGDHGYTF. In DNA, the CDR3 is TGTGCCAGCAGCTTTACAGGGGACCATGGCTACACCTTC.

This clonotype was seen only a few times. The chain recombines TRBV6-5 with TRBJ1-2; D perhaps matches TRBD1 (6 bases). This CDR3 is built from 13 residues. CDR1 MNHEY and CDR2 SVGAGI come from the germline V gene. The V gene lost 2 bases and the J gene lost 4 bases, with 8 bases spanning the gap. The CDR3 coding sequence is TGTGCCAGCAGTTACGGGGGGCGCTATGGCTACACCTTC. This sequence encodes CASSYGGRYGYTF.

This chain joins TRBV14 and TRBJ2-1; TRBD2 matches 13 bases. The CDR3 length is 16 residues. Germline V lookup: CDR1 SGHDN, CDR2 FVKESK. V shed 6 bases, J shed 8 bases, and the junction held 10 bases outside the gene matches. CDR3 coding DNA: TGTGCCAGCAGACCAACTAGCGGGGGGGCCACGTATGAGCAGTTCTTC. Its protein product is CASRPTSGGATYEQFF.

The table lists this clonotype with a few counts. V usage is TRBV15 and J usage is TRBJ2-2; D may be TRBD2 (5 bases). CDR1 LNHNV and CDR2 YYDKDF come from the germline V gene (reference sequence). The CDR3 runs to 14 residues. V lost 4 bases and J 5 bases, leaving 11 bases between the germline ends. CDR3 sequence reads: CATSTRLTTGELFF. The CDR3 region has the DNA TGTGCCACCAGCACCCGACTAACAACCGGGGAGCTGTTTTTT.

This clonotype was detected a few times. The chain carries TRBV7-2 and TRBJ2-1; 9 nucleotides line up with TRBD2. Germline V lookup: CDR1 SGHTA, CDR2 FQGNSA. The CDR3 has 16 amino acids. The V and J ends lost 4 bases and 10 bases, in that order; junction bases with no gene match: 14. In nucleotides, the CDR3 is TGTGCCAGCAGCTGGGCAAGGACTAGCGAGGGTTTGGAGCAGTTCTTC. Amino acid sequence: CASSWARTSEGLEQFF. Supplemented by reference TRBV7-2 and TRBJ2-1, the full variable domain reads GAGVSQSPSNKVTEKGKDVELRCDPISGHTALYWYRQSLGQGLEFLIYFQGNSAPDKSGLPSDRFSAERTGGSVSTLTIQRTQQEDSAVYLCASSWARTSEGLEQFFGPGTRLTVL.